This T cell receptor (beta chain) was sequenced in a study of T cell responses to AZD1222 COVID-19 vaccine. As for the study in general: Combined were second doses at about 4 or about 12 weeks. Study observations and caveats: Donors were mostly white British, more females; clonal diversity possibly underestimated. At 160-218 and 743-854, vaccine-associated CD4 TCRs were dominant, and they spanned spike. Within unmutated variant regions lay the reported targets of nearly half of spike-specific TCRs.

The length of the CDR3 is 15 residues. The germline gives CDR1 MNHEY, CDR2 SVGAGI. The V end lost 5 bases, the J end lost 0 bases, and 11 bases lay between the germline ends. Sequencing was performed with immunoSEQ multiplex PCR; in TCRdb, only in-frame clones are kept and a portion is missing. The table records roughly 93,000 clones, 80% to 90% of them present only once. Points on this clone: What it recognizes is unknown.

The V and J genes are TRBV6-5 and TRBJ1-3, with no clear D. The sequencing here drew on peripheral blood, taken on day 0 of AZD1222 vaccination. The TCR comes from an adult in good health. The CDR3 loop is CASSKLPSSGNTIYF. DNA for the CDR3: TGTGCCAGCAGTAAACTCCCGAGCTCTGGAAACACCATATATTTT.